This is a list of T cell receptor beta chains from one sample in a study of shared clonotypes between healthy human individuals. Profiling relied on immunoSEQ multiplex PCR, and the TCRdb table lists in-frame clones only, not all of them. The sample consists of roughly 760,000 clones, under 80% of them appearing once. Sequencing was carried out using memory CD4+ T cells sorted from blood. The receptors come from a woman in her 30s in good health. Each CDR3 is given with its conserved first and last residue. Each record gives: D gene, clone size, CDR3 length, J gene, V gene, CDR3 DNA, CDR3 protein. A D gene is named only where the DNA matches it firmly. The size field is filled for only some rows; it gives once, few, many or a size class.

TRBD1,.,13,TRBJ1-2,TRBV2,TGTGCCAGCAGCGACAGGGGTGGGTATGGCTACACCTTC,CASSDRGGYGYTF
TRBD1,.,15,TRBJ1-6,TRBV5-1,TGCGCCAGCAGCCCGGGGGACAGGGATAATTCACCCCTCCACTTT,CASSPGDRDNSPLHF
.,.,11,TRBJ2-7,TRBV14,TGTGCCAGCAGTCACGGACACGAGCAGTACTTC,CASSHGHEQYF
.,few,14,TRBJ2-3,TRBV2,TGTGCCAGCAGTGTGCACAGTCGCACAGATACGCAGTATTTT,CASSVHSRTDTQYF
TRBD1,.,16,TRBJ1-1,TRBV14,TGTGCCAGCAGCCACGGGAGACAGGGGGCGAACACTGAAGCTTTCTTT,CASSHGRQGANTEAFF
.,.,14,TRBJ1-3,TRBV2,TGTGCCAGCAAACCGAACTGGGGTGGAAACACCATATATTTT,CASKPNWGGNTIYF
TRBD2,.,14,TRBJ2-7,TRBV5-5,TGTGCCAGCACGTATAGCGGGACCTCCTACGAGCAGTACTTC,CASTYSGTSYEQYF
.,.,13,TRBJ1-5,TRBV7-8,TGTGCCAGCAGCTCTTACATCAATCAGCCCCAGCATTTT,CASSSYINQPQHF
TRBD2,once,17,TRBJ2-3,TRBV4-1,TGCGCCAGCAGCCAAGGACTAGCGGGAGTAGGCACAGATACGCAGTATTTT,CASSQGLAGVGTDTQYF
.,.,11,TRBJ1-2,TRBV19,TGTGCCAGTAGTTACAACTATGGCTACACCTTC,CASSYNYGYTF
.,.,14,TRBJ1-2,TRBV29-1,TGCAGCGTTGAAAAGGCTAGCGCGGTGTATGGCTACACCTTC,CSVEKASAVYGYTF
.,.,16,TRBJ2-1,TRBV19,TGTGCCAGTAGTATCCGCGAAAGGGCTAGCAACAATGAGCAGTTCTTC,CASSIRERASNNEQFF
.,.,16,TRBJ2-3,TRBV7-8,TGTGCCAGCAGCCAGCCACCCCCTCAAGCAACAGATACGCAGTATTTT,CASSQPPPQATDTQYF
TRBD1,few,14,TRBJ2-1,TRBV5-1,TGCGCCAGCAGAATGACAGGGGTCTACAATGAGCAGTTCTTC,CASRMTGVYNEQFF
TRBD2,.,14,TRBJ2-7,TRBV5-1,TGCGCCAGCAGGGCTAGCGGGGGAGTTTACGAGCAGTACTTC,CASRASGGVYEQYF
.,.,15,TRBJ1-1,TRBV6-1,TGTGCCAGCAGTGAGTACGGGGGAATGAACACTGAAGCTTTCTTT,CASSEYGGMNTEAFF
.,.,16,TRBJ2-4,TRBV21-1,TGTGCCAGCAGCAAATCAGGGAGTGGGGCCAAAAACATTCAGTACTTC,CASSKSGSGAKNIQYF
.,.,15,TRBJ2-1,TRBV15,TGTGCCACCAGCAGAGAGGCCGGCTCCTACAATGAGCAGTTCTTC,CATSREAGSYNEQFF
.,.,15,TRBJ2-1,TRBV4-1,TGCGCCAGCAGCCGGGACGGGAGCTCCTACAATGAGCAGTTCTTC,CASSRDGSSYNEQFF
.,.,13,TRBJ1-1,TRBV19,TGTGCCAATTATCCGGTGGAGTATACTGAAGCTTTCTTT,CANYPVEYTEAFF
.,.,12,TRBJ2-2,TRBV5-1,TGCGCCAGCAGCATTTACACCGGGGAGCTGTTTTTT,CASSIYTGELFF
.,.,14,TRBJ2-4,TRBV19,TGTGCCAGTAGTCTCCCGGGCCGGGGGAACATTCAGTACTTC,CASSLPGRGNIQYF
.,few,14,TRBJ2-7,TRBV6-1,TGTGCCAGCAGTGCTATGACCGAGACCTACGAGCAGTACTTC,CASSAMTETYEQYF
.,few,12,TRBJ1-1,TRBV6-6,TGTGCCAGCAGTTACCCGCCCGGGGCAGCTTTCTTT,CASSYPPGAAFF
TRBD1,many,15,TRBJ1-3,TRBV5-1,TGCGCCAGCAGCCTGGGGGACAGGGATGGAAACACCATATATTTT,CASSLGDRDGNTIYF
.,few,14,TRBJ1-2,TRBV28,TGTGCCAGCAGTTTATACAGTACTAACTATGGCTACACCTTC,CASSLYSTNYGYTF
.,.,13,TRBJ1-1,TRBV7-8,TGTGCCAGCAGCTCCGGCAGATTAACTGAAGCTTTCTTT,CASSSGRLTEAFF
.,few,15,TRBJ2-1,TRBV7-2,TGTGCCAGCAGCTTAGATCCGGGATCCTACAATGAGCAGTTCTTC,CASSLDPGSYNEQFF
.,.,15,TRBJ1-5,TRBV19,TGTGCCAGTAGTATGGCAGGGATTAGCAATCAGCCCCAGCATTTT,CASSMAGISNQPQHF
TRBD1,.,14,TRBJ1-1,TRBV7-9,TGTGCCAGCAGCTGGGGACAGGGGAACACTGAAGCTTTCTTT,CASSWGQGNTEAFF
.,.,15,TRBJ1-2,TRBV6-6,TGTGCCAGTATCCGGGCCTCAGATCTGAACTATGGCTACACCTTC,CASIRASDLNYGYTF
.,.,10,TRBJ2-3,TRBV20-1,TGCAGTCAGGGTCAGGATACGCAGTATTTT,CSQGQDTQYF
.,many,18,TRBJ1-2,TRBV5-4,TGTGCCAGCAGCTTGGGGCAGCTGGCTAAAGGTTTGGCGTTCGGCTACACCTTC,CASSLGQLAKGLAFGYTF
TRBD2,.,16,TRBJ2-7,TRBV25-1,TGTGCCAGCAGTGGAAAACTAGCGGGAGGGACCTACGAGCAGTACTTC,CASSGKLAGGTYEQYF
.,.,14,TRBJ2-3,TRBV18,TGTGCCAGCTCACCACCTATAGGCTCAGATACGCAGTATTTT,CASSPPIGSDTQYF
.,.,20,TRBJ2-3,TRBV4-1,TGCGCCAGCAGCCACCATGTGCTATGGCGTGGGGGAGAGGGTAAAGATACGCAGTATTTT,CASSHHVLWRGGEGKDTQYF
.,few,13,TRBJ2-1,TRBV18,TGTGCCAGCTCACCGCCTTACGGTAATGAGCAGTTCTTC,CASSPPYGNEQFF
TRBD1,.,16,TRBJ1-6,TRBV28,TGTGCCAGCAGTTGGGGACAGGGGCCGGTTAATTCACCCCTCCACTTT,CASSWGQGPVNSPLHF
TRBD1,few,12,TRBJ2-7,TRBV10-3,TGTGCCACCGCGGGACAGGGGTACGAGCAGTACTTC,CATAGQGYEQYF
TRBD2,.,15,TRBJ2-7,TRBV5-1,TGCGCCAGCAGCTTTCTCCCGGGACTAGAGTACGAGCAGTACTTC,CASSFLPGLEYEQYF
TRBD1,few,15,TRBJ2-1,TRBV29-1,TGCAGCGGCTTAACGACAGGGAGTTCCTACAATGAGCAGTTCTTC,CSGLTTGSSYNEQFF
.,.,15,TRBJ1-1,TRBV9,TGTGCCAGCAGCGTCGGACAGTTACTGAACACTGAAGCTTTCTTT,CASSVGQLLNTEAFF
.,.,16,TRBJ2-7,TRBV28,TGTGCCAGCAGTTTAACCGGGACCGGGCGGCACTACGAGCAGTACTTC,CASSLTGTGRHYEQYF
.,few,13,TRBJ2-1,TRBV14,TGTGCCAGCAGCCGGGACCTTTACAATGAGCAGTTCTTC,CASSRDLYNEQFF
.,.,14,TRBJ1-6,TRBV25-1,TGTGCCAGCAGTGTAAGCTCCTATAATTCACCCCTCCACTTT,CASSVSSYNSPLHF
.,.,14,TRBJ1-4,TRBV7-2,TGTGCCAGCAGCTTAAATGGGAGAGATGAAAAACTGTTTTTT,CASSLNGRDEKLFF
.,few,12,TRBJ1-2,TRBV14,TGTGCCAGCAGCCAAGAGAAACGGGCGTACACCTTC,CASSQEKRAYTF
TRBD2,.,15,TRBJ2-2,TRBV6-6,TGTGCCAGCAGTTACTTAGCGGGAATTACCGGGGAGCTGTTTTTT,CASSYLAGITGELFF
.,.,13,TRBJ2-7,TRBV6-1,TGTGCCAGCAGTGAAGTTAACCTGCCGGTGCAGTACTTC,CASSEVNLPVQYF